A single sample is the source of the 28 T cell receptor beta chains below, sequenced in a study of long-term antiretroviral therapy in people with HIV. The authors ran the immunoSEQ assay, v3.0, at survey level. Generated by immunoSEQ multiplex PCR, the TCRdb table keeps only in-frame clones and is missing some. The sample lists about 20,000 clones, more than 85% seen once, with around 7% in the top ten. The sample was unsorted PBMCs, taken 4.4 years after starting antiretroviral therapy. These receptors came from a woman between 50 and 59 years old with HIV.

The J gene is TRBJ1-3, the V gene TRBV7-2; 8 nucleotides align to TRBD1. CDR3 length: 17 residues. Trimming removed 4 bases from V and 2 bases from J; junction bases left unmatched: 10. Germline lookup yields CDR1 SGHTA and CDR2 FQGNSA. CDR3 in DNA: TGTGCCAGCAGCTCCCTTACAGGGGGTCCGGCTGGAAACACCATATATTTT. Its translation: CASSSLTGGPAGNTIYF.

The chain uses TRBV10-3 and TRBJ1-3; D might be TRBD1 (5 bases). CDR1 is ENHRY, CDR2 SYGVKD, per germline. This CDR3 is built from 14 residues. V lost 7 bases, J lost 4 bases, and 14 bases lay in between. The CDR3 region has the DNA TGTGCCATCAAGGGGTTAGTTTCGGGAAACACCATATATTTT. This sequence encodes CAIKGLVSGNTIYF.

This sequence joins TRBV5-1 and TRBJ1-1, with TRBD1 matching over 8 bases. Per germline, CDR1 SGHRS and CDR2 YFSETQ. J was trimmed by 1 base and V by 1 base; bases with no gene match: 6. The CDR3 has 16 amino acids. The CDR3 sequence: CASSLSPQGANTEAFF. CDR3 sequence (DNA): TGCGCCAGCAGCTTGTCTCCTCAGGGGGCGAACACTGAAGCTTTCTTT. Variable domain in full (rest from reference TRBV5-1 and TRBJ1-1): KAGVTQTPRYLIKTRGQQVTLSCSPISGHRSVSWYQQTPGQGLQFLFEYFSETQRNKGNFPGRFSGRQFSNSRSEMNVSTLELGDSALYLCASSLSPQGANTEAFFGQGTRLTVV.

This clone showed up just a few times. The V call is TRBV9, the J call TRBJ2-7, with D maybe TRBD1 (6 bases). The CDR3 is made up of 15 amino acids. Germline-derived CDR1 and CDR2 are SGDLS and YYNGEE. Deletions cut 0 bases from V and 3 bases from J, with 13 bases between. CDR3 bases: TGTGCCAGCAGCGTAGCAGACAGGCCGTACTACGAGCAGTACTTC. It specifies CASSVADRPYYEQYF.

Points on this clone: Germline is not matched at one junction end, which may reflect a read error. The V and J genes are TRBV9 and TRBJ2-1; D remains unclear. CDR1 and CDR2 from the germline V gene are SGDLS and YYNGEE. The CDR3 extends over 14 amino acids. The CDR3 region has the DNA TGTGCCAGCAGCACCCTACCCTCCGACAATGAGCAGTTCTTC. Residues: CASSTLPSDNEQFF.

This rearrangement joins TRBV6-6 to TRBJ2-2; 8 bases agree with TRBD1. This CDR3 is built from 16 residues. The V and J ends lost 2 bases and 8 bases, in that order; junction bases with no gene match: 10. CDR1 and CDR2 (germline): MNHNY, SVGAGI (reference sequence). The CDR3 loop reads CASSYTQGESTGELFF. The CDR3 bases are TGTGCCAGCAGTTACACACAGGGGGAGTCGACTGGGGAGCTGTTTTTT.

J is TRBJ1-4 and V is TRBV6-5; D is undetermined. Trimming took 6 bases from V and 5 from J, leaving 10 bases between them. This CDR3 has 13 amino acids. Germline assignment: CDR1 MNHEY and CDR2 SVGAGI. The CDR3 here is CASSQAENEKLFF. The CDR3 bases are TGTGCCAGCAGCCAAGCCGAGAATGAAAAACTGTTTTTT.

In its sample, this clone was seen a few times. The chain has TRBV5-1 and TRBJ1-1; tentatively, D is TRBD1 (5 bases). Trimming pared 1 base from V and 3 bases from J, leaving 10 bases between. Germline-derived CDR1 and CDR2 are SGHRS and YFSETQ. The CDR3 consists of 14 residues. The CDR3 here is CASSLLQEDTEAFF. The CDR3 DNA follows: TGCGCCAGCAGCTTGTTACAGGAGGACACTGAAGCTTTCTTT.

The V and J genes are TRBV7-9 and TRBJ2-5; D perhaps matches TRBD1 (5 bases). V was trimmed by 1 base and J by 7 bases, leaving 7 bases between them. There are 12 residues in the CDR3. Germline V lookup: CDR1 SEHNR, CDR2 FQNEAQ (reference sequence). The CDR3 DNA sequence: TGTGCCAGCAGCTTAGAAAGGGGGACCCAGTACTTC. Translating gives CASSLERGTQYF.

The genes are TRBV29-1 and TRBJ1-1; maybe TRBD1 (6 bases). Germline loops: CDR1 SQVTM, CDR2 ANQGSEA. This CDR3 has 13 amino acids. The germline V and J ends were trimmed by 7 bases and 3 bases, with 15 bases remaining between them. CDR3 coding DNA: TGCAGCGCCGTACAGGGAAGGGACACTGAAGCTTTCTTT. Amino acid sequence: CSAVQGRDTEAFF.

V is TRBV19 and J is TRBJ2-7, with a possible D match to TRBD1 (6 bases). The CDR3 sequence is 13 residues long. The ends were cut back, 6 bases at V and 4 bases at J, with 13 bases in the middle. Germline CDR1 LNHDA, CDR2 SQIVND (reference sequence). The CDR3 loop is CASSPGQLYEQYF. The CDR3 region has the DNA TGTGCCAGTAGCCCGGGACAATTATACGAGCAGTACTTC.

V gene TRBV18 combines with J gene TRBJ2-7; D gene unclear. This CDR3 contains 13 residues. Germline V CDR1 and CDR2: KGHSH, LQKENI. The V and J ends lost 2 bases and 2 bases respectively, with 7 bases between them. The CDR3 nucleotides are TGTGCCAGCTCACCAAAATCAACCTACGAGCAGTACTTC. Its protein is CASSPKSTYEQYF.

The chain combines TRBV18 with TRBJ1-3, with unresolved D. The germline gives CDR1 KGHSH, CDR2 LQKENI. This CDR3 is 15 amino acids long. The ends were cut back, 0 bases at V and 1 base at J, with 7 bases in the middle. CDR3 nucleotides: TGTGCCAGCTCACCACCCCAAGGGTCTGGAAACACCATATATTTT. It codes for CASSPPQGSGNTIYF.

The chain combines TRBV5-6 with TRBJ2-7, with D possibly being TRBD2 (5 bases). Trimming cost V 0 bases and J 3 bases, with 16 bases left between them. Germline V gene sequence: CDR1 SGHDT, CDR2 YYEEEE. The CDR3 extends over 16 amino acids. This CDR3 reads CASSLDPRAVIYEQYF. In DNA form, the CDR3 reads TGTGCCAGCAGCTTGGATCCGCGGGCAGTAATCTACGAGCAGTACTTC. Based on the CDR3 plus reference TRBV5-6 and TRBJ2-7, the full variable domain is DAGVTQSPTHLIKTRGQQVTLRCSPKSGHDTVSWYQQALGQGPQFIFQYYEEEERQRGNFPDRFSGHQFPNYSSELNVNALLLGDSALYLCASSLDPRAVIYEQYFGPGTRLTVT.

V usage is TRBV7-2 and J usage is TRBJ2-5, with D possibly matching TRBD2 (6 bases). The CDR3 is 15 amino acids. V was pared by 5 bases and J by 3 bases, with 16 bases between. CDR1 and CDR2 from the germline V gene are SGHTA and FQGNSA. This CDR3 is CASSRGTLQEETQYF. The CDR3 region has the DNA TGTGCCAGCAGCCGCGGGACCCTACAAGAAGAGACCCAGTACTTC.

The CDR3 bases are TGTGCCAGCAGCCAAGGACCGATGCTCTATAATTCACCCCTCCACTTT. This encodes CASSQGPMLYNSPLHF. This chain connects TRBV2 to TRBJ1-6; D is uncertain. The V gene lost 6 bases and the J gene lost 3 bases, with 15 bases spanning the gap. The CDR3 contains 16 residues. CDR1 is SNHLY and CDR2 is FYNNEI in the germline V gene.

The chain recombines TRBV6-5 with TRBJ2-3; 9 bases fit TRBD2. V shed 5 bases and J 7 bases; nucleotides not matched to a gene: 10. This CDR3 is 15 amino acids long. CDR1 and CDR2 from the germline V gene are MNHEY and SVGAGI. This CDR3 reads CASSRSGGLRNTQYF. CDR3 DNA sequence: TGTGCCAGCAGTCGTAGCGGGGGACTCAGGAATACGCAGTATTTT.

This sequence joins TRBV25-1 and TRBJ2-7; perhaps TRBD1 as D (6 bases). Trimming shortened V by 3 bases and J by 2 bases, and 14 bases separated the two germline ends. The length of the CDR3 is 15 residues. Per germline, CDR1 MGHDK and CDR2 SYGVNS. DNA for the CDR3: TGTGCCAGCAGTGAGGTACAGGGAGTTCCCTACGAGCAGTACTTC. This codes for CASSEVQGVPYEQYF.

The CDR3 reads CASSLEETQYF. The DNA for the CDR3 is TGCGCCAGCAGCTTGGAAGAGACCCAGTACTTC. This chain uses TRBV5-1 with TRBJ2-5; D is ambiguous. CDR1 and CDR2 from the germline V gene are SGHRS and YFSETQ. CDR3 length equals 11 residues. V was cut by 0 bases and J by 3 bases, with 0 bases left in between.

Turning to this clone: Compared with germline, one end of the junction differs, possibly owing to a read error. V is TRBV5-8 and J is TRBJ2-7; 7 bases line up with TRBD2. Germline V CDR1 and CDR2: SGHTS, YDEGEE. CDR3 length equals 15 residues. CDR3 sequence: CASSLERDPTWEQYF. The CDR3, as DNA: TGTGCCAGCAGTTTGGAGCGGGACCCGACCTGGGAGCAGTACTTC. Complete variable domain (other parts from reference TRBV5-8 and TRBJ2-7): EAGVTQSPTHLIKTRGQQATLRCSPISGHTSVYWYQQALGLGLQFLLWYDEGEERNRGNFPPRFSGRQFPNYSSELNVNALELEDSALYLCASSLERDPTWEQYFGPGTRLTVT.

This clone was seen once. The V and J genes are TRBV4-3 and TRBJ1-2; D unresolved. The CDR3 covers 14 residues. V lost 1 base, J lost 3 bases, and 9 bases lay in between. Looked up from germline, CDR1 is LGHNA and CDR2 is YSLEER. The CDR3 nucleotides read TGCGCCAGCAGCCAAGTTGGTGTCGACTATGGCTACACCTTC. It codes for CASSQVGVDYGYTF.

The chain is built from TRBV15 and TRBJ1-2, with 7 bases lining up with TRBD1. J was trimmed by 1 base and V by 1 base; bases with no gene match: 3. The CDR3 totals 15 residues. CDR1 and CDR2 (germline): LNHNV, YYDKDF (reference sequence). CDR3 bases: TGTGCCACCAGCAGAGTCGGGACAGTTAACTATGGCTACACCTTC. It encodes CATSRVGTVNYGYTF. Based on the CDR3 plus reference TRBV15 and TRBJ1-2, the full variable domain is DAMVIQNPRYQVTQFGKPVTLSCSQTLNHNVMYWYQQKSSQAPKLLFHYYDKDFNNEADTPDNFQSRRPNTSFCFLDIRSPGLGDTAMYLCATSRVGTVNYGYTFGSGTRLTVV.

This chain joins TRBV2 and TRBJ2-1, with TRBD1 matching 7 bases. This CDR3 is built from 18 residues. Germline lookup yields CDR1 SNHLY and CDR2 FYNNEI. V lost 3 bases to trimming and J lost 0 bases; unmatched junction nucleotides: 11. This chain's CDR3 is CASSDPGQRALSYNEQFF. CDR3 sequence (DNA): TGTGCCAGCAGTGACCCGGGACAGAGAGCCCTCTCCTACAATGAGCAGTTCTTC.

This chain uses TRBV27 with TRBJ1-3, with D unresolved. Germline V lookup: CDR1 MNHEY, CDR2 SMNVEV (reference sequence). The CDR3 covers 14 residues. Trimming took off 4 bases at V and 3 bases at J, with 10 bases between the two ends. Here the CDR3 reads CASSSTNRGNTIYF. The CDR3 DNA follows: TGTGCCAGCAGTTCTACGAATCGTGGAAACACCATATATTTT.

The V gene is TRBV9, the J gene TRBJ2-2; TRBD2 is a possible D gene (5 bases). CDR1 and CDR2 from the germline V gene are SGDLS and YYNGEE. The CDR3 is 16 amino acids. Trimming took 1 base from V and 2 from J, leaving 12 bases between them. The CDR3, as DNA: TGTGCCAGCAGCGTAAAGTCCGGGATCAACACCGGGGAGCTGTTTTTT. This sequence encodes CASSVKSGINTGELFF.

The V gene is TRBV5-1, the J gene TRBJ1-2; 8 bases map to TRBD1. This CDR3 contains 14 residues. J gave up 6 bases and V 4 bases, and 8 bases lay outside the gene matches. Germline V gives CDR1 SGHRS, CDR2 YFSETQ. DNA of the CDR3: TGCGCCAGCAGCCCGGGACAGGAGGTCGATGGCTACACCTTC. Encoded protein: CASSPGQEVDGYTF. Together with reference TRBV5-1 and TRBJ1-2, the CDR3 gives the full variable domain: KAGVTQTPRYLIKTRGQQVTLSCSPISGHRSVSWYQQTPGQGLQFLFEYFSETQRNKGNFPGRFSGRQFSNSRSEMNVSTLELGDSALYLCASSPGQEVDGYTFGSGTRLTVV.

CDR3: CASSLEGLQGPDTQYF. The CDR3 DNA sequence: TGCGCCAGCAGCTTGGAGGGACTCCAAGGCCCAGATACGCAGTATTTT. V and J are TRBV5-1 and TRBJ2-3, with D maybe TRBD2 (6 bases). Germline V gives CDR1 SGHRS, CDR2 YFSETQ. The V and J ends lost 0 bases and 4 bases respectively, with 15 bases between them. CDR3 length: 16 amino acids.

The genes are TRBV5-6 and TRBJ2-1; 8 bases align to TRBD2. V was pared by 0 bases and J by 6 bases, with 5 bases of the junction left unmatched. The CDR3 covers 15 residues. The germline gives CDR1 SGHDT, CDR2 YYEEEE. Written as DNA, the CDR3 is TGTGCCAGCAGCTTGGACCGGGGGGGCCTCAATGAGCAGTTCTTC. This encodes CASSLDRGGLNEQFF.